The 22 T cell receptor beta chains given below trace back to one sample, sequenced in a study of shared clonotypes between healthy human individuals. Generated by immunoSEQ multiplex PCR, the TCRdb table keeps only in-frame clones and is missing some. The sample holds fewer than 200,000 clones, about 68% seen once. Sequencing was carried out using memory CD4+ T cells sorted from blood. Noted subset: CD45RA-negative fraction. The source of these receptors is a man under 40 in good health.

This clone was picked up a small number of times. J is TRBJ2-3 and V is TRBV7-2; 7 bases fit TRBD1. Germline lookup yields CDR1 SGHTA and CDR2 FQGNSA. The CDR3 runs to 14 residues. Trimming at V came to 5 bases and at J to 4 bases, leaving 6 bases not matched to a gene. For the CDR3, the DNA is TGTGCCAGCAGCCCACGGACAGGAGCAGATACGCAGTATTTT. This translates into CASSPRTGADTQYF.

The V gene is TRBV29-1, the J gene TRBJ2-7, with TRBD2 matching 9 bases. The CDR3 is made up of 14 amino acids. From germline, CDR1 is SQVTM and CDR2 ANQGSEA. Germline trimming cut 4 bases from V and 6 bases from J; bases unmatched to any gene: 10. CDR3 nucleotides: TGCAGCGTTGGGGTTAGCGGGAGAGAATCCGAGCAGTACTTC. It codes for CSVGVSGRESEQYF.

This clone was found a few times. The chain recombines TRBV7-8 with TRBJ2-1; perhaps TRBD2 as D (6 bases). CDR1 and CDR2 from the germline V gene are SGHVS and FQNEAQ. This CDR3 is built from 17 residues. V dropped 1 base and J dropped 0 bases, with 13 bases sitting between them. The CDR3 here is CASSLEGGSPSYNEQFF. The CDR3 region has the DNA TGTGCCAGCAGCTTAGAAGGAGGGTCCCCCTCCTACAATGAGCAGTTCTTC.

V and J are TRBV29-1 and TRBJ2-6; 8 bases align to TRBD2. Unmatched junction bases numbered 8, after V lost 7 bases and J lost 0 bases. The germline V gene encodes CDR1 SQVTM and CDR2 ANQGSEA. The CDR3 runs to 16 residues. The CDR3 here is CSAEASGSSGANVLTF. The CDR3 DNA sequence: TGCAGCGCCGAGGCCAGCGGGAGCTCTGGGGCCAACGTCCTGACTTTC.

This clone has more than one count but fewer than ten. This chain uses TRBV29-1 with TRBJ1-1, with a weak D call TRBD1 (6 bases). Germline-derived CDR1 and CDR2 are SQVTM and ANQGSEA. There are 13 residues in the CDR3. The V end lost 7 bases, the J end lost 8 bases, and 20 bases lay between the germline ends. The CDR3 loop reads CSAALVEGTEAFF. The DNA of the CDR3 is TGCAGCGCAGCGTTGGTAGAAGGGACAGAAGCTTTCTTT.

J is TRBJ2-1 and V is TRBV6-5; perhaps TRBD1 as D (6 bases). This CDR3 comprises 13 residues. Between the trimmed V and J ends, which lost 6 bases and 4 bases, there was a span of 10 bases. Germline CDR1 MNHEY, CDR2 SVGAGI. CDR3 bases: TGTGCCAGCAGCCTGGACAGATACAATGAGCAGTTCTTC. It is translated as CASSLDRYNEQFF.

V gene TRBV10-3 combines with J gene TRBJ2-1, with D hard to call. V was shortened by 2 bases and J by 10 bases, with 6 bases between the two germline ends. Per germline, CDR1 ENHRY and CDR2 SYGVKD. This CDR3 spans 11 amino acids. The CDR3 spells CAISERSEQFF. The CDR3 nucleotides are TGTGCCATCAGTGAGCGCTCGGAGCAGTTCTTC.

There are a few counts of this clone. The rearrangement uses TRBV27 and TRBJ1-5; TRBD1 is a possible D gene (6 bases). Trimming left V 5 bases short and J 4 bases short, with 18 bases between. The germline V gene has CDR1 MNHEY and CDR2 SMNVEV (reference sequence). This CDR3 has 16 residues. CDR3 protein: CASSLTGTRRNQPQHF. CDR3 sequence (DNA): TGTGCCAGCAGTCTGACCGGGACACGGAGGAATCAGCCCCAGCATTTT.

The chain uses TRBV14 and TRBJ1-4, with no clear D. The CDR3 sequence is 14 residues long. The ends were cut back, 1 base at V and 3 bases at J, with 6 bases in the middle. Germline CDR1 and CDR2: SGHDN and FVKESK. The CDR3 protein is CASSQGLPNEKLFF. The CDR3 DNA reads TGTGCCAGCAGCCAAGGGCTACCTAATGAAAAACTGTTTTTT.

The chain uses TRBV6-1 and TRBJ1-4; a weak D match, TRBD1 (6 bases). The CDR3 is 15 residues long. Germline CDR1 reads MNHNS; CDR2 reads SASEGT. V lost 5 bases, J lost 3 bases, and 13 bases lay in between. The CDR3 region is CASSPHRASNEKLFF. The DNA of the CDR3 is TGTGCCAGCAGTCCTCACAGGGCTTCTAATGAAAAACTGTTTTTT.

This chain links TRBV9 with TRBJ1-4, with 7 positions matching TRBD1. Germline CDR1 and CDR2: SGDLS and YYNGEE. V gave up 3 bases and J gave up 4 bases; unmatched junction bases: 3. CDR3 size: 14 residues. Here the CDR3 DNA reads TGTGCCAGCAGCGCGGACAGGATTAATGAAAAACTGTTTTTT. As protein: CASSADRINEKLFF.

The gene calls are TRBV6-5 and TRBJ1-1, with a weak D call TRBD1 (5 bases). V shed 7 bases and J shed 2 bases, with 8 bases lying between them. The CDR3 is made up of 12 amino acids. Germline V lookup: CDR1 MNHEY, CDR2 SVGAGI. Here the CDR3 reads CASMWTNTEAFF. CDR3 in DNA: TGTGCCAGCATGTGGACAAACACTGAAGCTTTCTTT.

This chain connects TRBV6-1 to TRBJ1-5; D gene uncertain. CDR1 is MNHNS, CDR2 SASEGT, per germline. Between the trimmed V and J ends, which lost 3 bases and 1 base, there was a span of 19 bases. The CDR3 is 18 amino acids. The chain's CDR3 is CASSDRLRFIQSNQPQHF. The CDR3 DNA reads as TGTGCCAGCAGTGACAGACTCCGCTTTATCCAGAGCAATCAGCCCCAGCATTTT.

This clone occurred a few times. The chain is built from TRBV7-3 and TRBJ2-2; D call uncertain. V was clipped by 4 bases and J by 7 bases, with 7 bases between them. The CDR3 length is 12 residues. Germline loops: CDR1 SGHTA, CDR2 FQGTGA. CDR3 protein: CASSSSFGELFF. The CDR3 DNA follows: TGTGCCAGCAGCTCCTCATTCGGGGAGCTGTTTTTT. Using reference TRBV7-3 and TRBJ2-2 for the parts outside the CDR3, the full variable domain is GAGVSQTPSNKVTEKGKYVELRCDPISGHTALYWYRQSLGQGPEFLIYFQGTGAADDSGLPNDRFFAVRPEGSVSTLKIQRTERGDSAVYLCASSSSFGELFFGEGSRLTVL.

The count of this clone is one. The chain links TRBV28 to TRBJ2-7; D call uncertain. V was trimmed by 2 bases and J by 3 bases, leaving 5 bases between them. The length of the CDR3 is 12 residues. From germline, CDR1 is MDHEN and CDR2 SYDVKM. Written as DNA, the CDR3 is TGTGCCAGCAGTTTAAATAGCTACGAGCAGTACTTC. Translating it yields CASSLNSYEQYF.

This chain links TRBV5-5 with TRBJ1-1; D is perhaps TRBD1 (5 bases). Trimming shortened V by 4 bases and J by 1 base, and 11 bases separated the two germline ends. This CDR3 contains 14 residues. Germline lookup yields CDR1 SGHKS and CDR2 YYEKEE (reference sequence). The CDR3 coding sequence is TGTGCCAGCAGCCTGGGACTGACGAACACTGAAGCTTTCTTT. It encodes CASSLGLTNTEAFF.

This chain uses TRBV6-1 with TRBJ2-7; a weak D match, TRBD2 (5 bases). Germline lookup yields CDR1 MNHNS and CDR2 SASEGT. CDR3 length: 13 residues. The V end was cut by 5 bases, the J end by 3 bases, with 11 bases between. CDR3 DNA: TGTGCCAGCAGTATCTCCGGGAACTACGAGCAGTACTTC. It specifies CASSISGNYEQYF.

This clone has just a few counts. The CDR3 nucleotides are TGTGCCAGCAGCTCCCGGACTAGCGGCGGAAATGAGCAGTTCTTC. Protein: CASSSRTSGGNEQFF. The chain is built from TRBV5-4 and TRBJ2-1; 10 nucleotides align to TRBD2. Germline-derived CDR1 and CDR2 are SGHNT and YYREEE (reference sequence). The CDR3 has 15 residues. V shed 3 bases and J 7 bases; nucleotides not matched to a gene: 7.

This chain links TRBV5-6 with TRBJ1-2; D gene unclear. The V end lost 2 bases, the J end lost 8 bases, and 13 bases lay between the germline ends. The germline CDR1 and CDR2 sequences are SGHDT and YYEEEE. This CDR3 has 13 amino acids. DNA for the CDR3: TGTGCCAGCAGCTTCTCGACCCTAGGCGGCTACACCTTC. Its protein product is CASSFSTLGGYTF.

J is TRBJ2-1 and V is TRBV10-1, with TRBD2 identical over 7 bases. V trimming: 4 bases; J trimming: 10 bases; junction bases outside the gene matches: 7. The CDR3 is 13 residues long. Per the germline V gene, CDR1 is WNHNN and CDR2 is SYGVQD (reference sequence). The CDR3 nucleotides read TGCGCCAGCAGTGGGACGGGAGGAGGCGAGCAGTTCTTC. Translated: CASSGTGGGEQFF.

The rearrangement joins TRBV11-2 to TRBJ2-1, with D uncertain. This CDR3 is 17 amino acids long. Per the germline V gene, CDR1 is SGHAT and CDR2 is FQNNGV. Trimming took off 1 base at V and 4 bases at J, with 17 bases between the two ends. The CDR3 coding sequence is TGTGCCAGCAGCTTAGTCCCCTTCCGACTTGAGTACAATGAGCAGTTCTTC. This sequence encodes CASSLVPFRLEYNEQFF.

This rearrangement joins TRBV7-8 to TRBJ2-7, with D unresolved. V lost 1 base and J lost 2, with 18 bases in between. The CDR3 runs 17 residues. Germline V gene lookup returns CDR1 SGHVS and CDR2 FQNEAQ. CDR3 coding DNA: TGTGCCAGCAGCTTAGGCCCGCAGCCCCGTTTACCCTACGAGCAGTACTTC. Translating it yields CASSLGPQPRLPYEQYF.